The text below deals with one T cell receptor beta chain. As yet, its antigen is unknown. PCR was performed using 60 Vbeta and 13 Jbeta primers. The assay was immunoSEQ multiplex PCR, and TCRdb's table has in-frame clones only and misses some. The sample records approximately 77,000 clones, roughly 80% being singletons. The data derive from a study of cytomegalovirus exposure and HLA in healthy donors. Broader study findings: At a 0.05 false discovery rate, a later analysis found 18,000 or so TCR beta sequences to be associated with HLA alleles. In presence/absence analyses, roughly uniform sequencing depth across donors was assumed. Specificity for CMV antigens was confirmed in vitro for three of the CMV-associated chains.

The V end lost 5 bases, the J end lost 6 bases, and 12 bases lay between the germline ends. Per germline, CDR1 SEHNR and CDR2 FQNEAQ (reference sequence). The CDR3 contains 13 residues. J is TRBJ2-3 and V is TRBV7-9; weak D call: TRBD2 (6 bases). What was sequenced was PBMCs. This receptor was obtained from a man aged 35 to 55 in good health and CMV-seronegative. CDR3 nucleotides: TGTGCCAGCAGCCGCCTGGAGGGGGATACGCAGTATTTT. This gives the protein CASSRLEGDTQYF.